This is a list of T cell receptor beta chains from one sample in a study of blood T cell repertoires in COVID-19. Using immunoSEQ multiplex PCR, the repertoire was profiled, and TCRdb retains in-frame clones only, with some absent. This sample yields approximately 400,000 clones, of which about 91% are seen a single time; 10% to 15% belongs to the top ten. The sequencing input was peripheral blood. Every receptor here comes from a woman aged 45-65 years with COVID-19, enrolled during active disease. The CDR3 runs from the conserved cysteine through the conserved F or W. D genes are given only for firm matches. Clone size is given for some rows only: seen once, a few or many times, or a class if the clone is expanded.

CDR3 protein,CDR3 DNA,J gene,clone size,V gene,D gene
CASSLLGARQPQHF,TGTGCCAGCAGTTTGCTGGGGGCCCGGCAGCCCCAGCATTTT,TRBJ1-5,few,TRBV27,.
CASTERAAGDYTF,TGTGCCAGCACCGAGAGGGCGGCCGGGGACTACACCTTC,TRBJ1-2,.,TRBV2,.
CASSLEEGGGYEQYF,TGTGCCAGCAGCTTAGAAGAGGGCGGGGGGTACGAGCAGTACTTC,TRBJ2-7,.,TRBV7-9,TRBD2
CASSYMETGPGGYTF,TGTGCCAGCAGTTACATGGAAACAGGTCCAGGGGGCTACACCTTC,TRBJ1-2,.,TRBV6-5,.
CASSRSSSGANVLTF,TGTGCCAGCAGTAGGTCTAGCTCTGGGGCCAACGTCCTGACTTTC,TRBJ2-6,.,TRBV25-1,.
CASRAGNQPQHF,TGTGCCAGCAGGGCCGGCAATCAGCCCCAGCATTTT,TRBJ1-5,.,TRBV28,.
CASSDYAGGRGSPLHF,TGCGCCAGCAGCGACTATGCGGGGGGCAGGGGTTCACCCCTCCACTTT,TRBJ1-6,.,TRBV10-2,.
CASSQDTVGREQFF,TGTGCCAGCAGCCAAGATACCGTCGGTCGGGAGCAGTTCTTC,TRBJ2-1,.,TRBV3-1/TRBV3-2,.
CASSQGSTEAFF,TGTGCCAGCAGCCAAGGGAGCACTGAAGCTTTCTTT,TRBJ1-1,once,TRBV3-1/TRBV3-2,.
CASSLGDRGSETQYF,TGTGCCAGCAGCTTAGGGGACAGAGGGTCGGAGACCCAGTACTTC,TRBJ2-5,.,TRBV7-9,TRBD1
CASSLVRGSDTQYF,TGTGCCAGCAGCTTAGTCAGGGGGTCAGATACGCAGTATTTT,TRBJ2-3,.,TRBV11-2,TRBD1
CASSSRQGLNEKLFF,TGTGCCAGTAGTTCTCGACAGGGCTTGAATGAAAAACTGTTTTTT,TRBJ1-4,.,TRBV19,TRBD1
CASSSGGTEAFF,TGTGCCAGCAGTTCCGGCGGCACTGAAGCTTTCTTT,TRBJ1-1,.,TRBV27,.
CASSDNARGRRDTQYF,TGCGCCAGCAGTGATAATGCCAGGGGGCGCAGGGATACGCAGTATTTT,TRBJ2-3,.,TRBV10-2,TRBD1
CASSYATGEGYTF,TGTGCCAGCAGTTACGCGACAGGGGAGGGCTACACCTTC,TRBJ1-2,.,TRBV6-6,TRBD1
CASSSTPGQGAEGYTF,TGCGCCAGCAGCTCTACCCCGGGACAGGGGGCGGAAGGCTACACCTTC,TRBJ1-2,.,TRBV5-1,TRBD1
CASTEAFTDTQYF,TGTGCCAGCACCGAGGCCTTTACAGATACGCAGTATTTT,TRBJ2-3,.,TRBV6-6,.
CASSLLASGDADTQYF,TGTGCCAGCAGCTTGTTAGCTAGCGGGGATGCAGATACGCAGTATTTT,TRBJ2-3,.,TRBV5-6,TRBD2
CASSLNTGPYEQYF,TGCGCCAGCAGCTTGAATACAGGGCCCTACGAGCAGTACTTC,TRBJ2-7,.,TRBV5-1,.
CASSSPSGGAGDTQYF,TGTGCCAGCAGTTCCCCTAGCGGGGGGGCGGGAGATACGCAGTATTTT,TRBJ2-3,once,TRBV6-5,TRBD2
CASSQGTGATYEQYF,TGCGCCAGCAGCCAAGGCACGGGTGCCACCTACGAGCAGTACTTC,TRBJ2-7,.,TRBV4-1,.
CASSPPRDSNYGYTF,TGTGCCAGCAGCCCGCCCCGGGACAGCAATTATGGCTACACCTTC,TRBJ1-2,.,TRBV7-9,TRBD1
CASSKALASGGLVYEQYF,TGTGCCAGCAGCAAAGCGCTAGCTAGCGGGGGGCTTGTTTACGAGCAGTACTTC,TRBJ2-7,.,TRBV21-1,.
CASSPGQVWYYGYTF,TGCGCCAGCAGCCCGGGACAGGTTTGGTACTATGGCTACACCTTC,TRBJ1-2,.,TRBV5-1,TRBD1
CASSLAGEADTQYF,TGCGCCAGCAGCCTAGCGGGGGAGGCAGATACGCAGTATTTT,TRBJ2-3,.,TRBV4-1,TRBD2
CASSFRQGTEAFF,TGTGCCAGCAGCTTTAGACAGGGCACTGAAGCTTTCTTT,TRBJ1-1,.,TRBV7-2,TRBD1
CASSLTRGTGGHGYTF,TGTGCCAGCAGCTTAACTAGGGGGACAGGGGGCCATGGCTACACCTTC,TRBJ1-2,few,TRBV7-2,TRBD1
CASSLQGAGANVLTF,TGTGCCAGCAGCTTACAAGGGGCTGGGGCCAACGTCCTGACTTTC,TRBJ2-6,once,TRBV7-3,.
CASSQTGGNYEQYF,TGCGCCAGCAGCCAGACAGGGGGCAACTACGAGCAGTACTTC,TRBJ2-7,.,TRBV5-1,TRBD1
CASSVGSGSLSYEQYF,TGTGCCAGCAGCGTAGGGTCGGGGTCCTTAAGCTACGAGCAGTACTTC,TRBJ2-7,.,TRBV9,.
CASSQERTLYEQYF,TGCGCCAGCAGCCAAGAACGGACTCTCTACGAGCAGTACTTC,TRBJ2-7,few,TRBV4-1,.
CAWSGGQADTQYF,TGTGCCTGGAGTGGGGGACAGGCAGATACGCAGTATTTT,TRBJ2-3,.,TRBV30,TRBD1
CASSLSRGGYEQYF,TGTGCCAGCAGCTTGAGCAGGGGTGGATACGAGCAGTACTTC,TRBJ2-7,.,TRBV5-4,.
CASSPTGDQPQHF,TGTGCCAGCAGCCCCACAGGGGACCAGCCCCAGCATTTT,TRBJ1-5,.,TRBV2,TRBD1
CSGYGGRYGYTF,TGCAGCGGTTACGGGGGAAGGTATGGCTACACCTTC,TRBJ1-2,.,TRBV29-1,.
CASSYTDHSPLHF,TGTGCCAGCAGCTATACAGACCATTCACCCCTCCACTTT,TRBJ1-6,.,TRBV9,.
CASSQDVLGGALNYGYTF,TGTGCCAGCAGCCAAGATGTGTTGGGGGGGGCGCTCAACTATGGCTACACCTTC,TRBJ1-2,.,TRBV4-2,.